Listed here are 15 T cell receptor beta chains from one sample, sequenced in a study of control samples from healthy donors and cancer patients (dated by TCRdb to about 2020). Libraries were made using the immunoSEQ multiplex PCR assay. As stored in TCRdb, this immuneACCESS dataset retains in-frame rearrangements with V and J assigned. A fraction of the clones does not appear; measured against another copy, unresolved V genes explain less than half of the discrepancy, and the remainder lacks a known reason. The sample table contains around 190,000 clones; only one count was recorded for more than 90% of them. The top ten clonotypes cover 1.4% of the sample. What was sequenced was blood. These receptors were obtained from a young man in good health.

V usage is TRBV29-1 and J usage is TRBJ2-1; D unresolved. V dropped 4 bases and J dropped 8 bases, with 12 bases sitting between them. The CDR3 length is 12 residues. CDR1 SQVTM and CDR2 ANQGSEA come from the germline V gene. For the CDR3, the DNA is TGCAGCGTTGGGGTGAGCCGGTATGAGCAGTTCTTC. Protein product: CSVGVSRYEQFF.

In this sample, this clone turned up once. The chain links TRBV19 to TRBJ1-5; tentative D call: TRBD1 (5 bases). Deletions cut 5 bases from V and 0 bases from J, with 11 bases between. This CDR3 contains 15 residues. Germline values: CDR1 LNHDA, CDR2 SQIVND (reference sequence). This CDR3 reads CASSVTDFSNQPQHF. CDR3 DNA sequence: TGTGCCAGTAGTGTGACAGACTTTAGCAATCAGCCCCAGCATTTT.

The chain carries TRBV6-2 or TRBV6-3 and TRBJ2-5; D gene unclear. V lost 2 bases to trimming and J lost 1 base, with 11 bases between them. Germline assignment: CDR1 MNHEY and CDR2 SVGEGT. The CDR3 runs to 15 residues. CDR3 nucleotide sequence: TGTGCCAGCAGTTACCTAGGTCAGACCCAAGAGACCCAGTACTTC. Encoded protein: CASSYLGQTQETQYF.

The chain is built from TRBV5-5 and TRBJ2-5; D call uncertain. Trimming stripped 2 bases from V and 4 bases from J, with 9 bases between. Germline assignment: CDR1 SGHKS and CDR2 YYEKEE (reference sequence). The CDR3 sequence is 13 residues long. The chain's CDR3 is CASSFLGIETQYF. The CDR3 DNA is TGTGCCAGCAGCTTCTTAGGGATAGAGACCCAGTACTTC.

The rearrangement uses TRBV9 and TRBJ2-3; 10 bases align to TRBD2. Germline CDR1 is SGDLS and CDR2 is YYNGEE. V dropped 2 bases and J dropped 0; count of bases not matched to a gene: 9. This CDR3 is 18 amino acids long. CDR3 sequence reads: CASSVPSGGSDSTDTQYF. Written as DNA, the CDR3 is TGTGCCAGCAGCGTCCCTAGCGGGGGCTCAGATAGCACAGATACGCAGTATTTT.

This clone was detected only a few times. The chain uses TRBV7-2 and TRBJ1-5, with D unclear. The CDR3 runs 13 residues. Germline V gives CDR1 SGHTA, CDR2 FQGNSA. V gave up 3 bases and J gave up 4 bases, with 7 bases separating them. The CDR3 region is CASSFTDNQPQHF. The CDR3 nucleotides read TGTGCCAGCAGCTTTACGGATAATCAGCCCCAGCATTTT.

V and J are TRBV7-6 and TRBJ2-1; 8 bases align to TRBD2. CDR3 size: 16 residues. The germline CDR1 and CDR2 sequences are SGHVS and FNYEAQ. The V gene end was trimmed by 1 base and the J gene end by 5 bases; junction bases not matched to a gene: 7. CDR3 sequence: CASSLDGSGVHNEQFF. The DNA of the CDR3 is TGTGCCAGCAGCTTAGACGGTAGCGGGGTCCACAATGAGCAGTTCTTC.

The chain recombines TRBV18 with TRBJ2-7; D gene unclear. V lost 2 bases to trimming and J lost 4 bases, with 9 bases between them. The germline V gene encodes CDR1 KGHSH and CDR2 LQKENI. The CDR3 runs to 13 residues. For the CDR3, the DNA is TGTGCCAGCTCACCAATGGGGATGTACGAGCAGTACTTC. Amino acids: CASSPMGMYEQYF. The variable domain in full, with the rest retrieved from reference TRBV18 and TRBJ2-7, is NAGVMQNPRHLVRRRGQEARLRCSPMKGHSHVYWYRQLPEEGLKFMVYLQKENIIDESGMPKERFSAEFPKEGPSILRIQQVVRGDSAAYFCASSPMGMYEQYFGPGTRLTVT.

This chain connects TRBV2 to TRBJ2-4; unclear D gene. The germline gives CDR1 SNHLY, CDR2 FYNNEI. The germline V and J ends were trimmed by 4 bases and 7 bases, with 14 bases remaining between them. This CDR3 comprises 14 residues. For the CDR3, the DNA is TGTGCCAGCAGTGCTGACATCGTCCAGAACATTCAGTACTTC. Its translation is CASSADIVQNIQYF.

The chain is built from TRBV7-2 and TRBJ2-5; D may match TRBD1 or TRBD2 (6 bases each). Per germline, CDR1 SGHTA and CDR2 FQGNSA. V lost 5 bases to trimming and J lost 5 bases, with 15 bases between them. The CDR3 totals 14 residues. The CDR3 spells CASSPGALAETQYF. The CDR3 region has the DNA TGTGCCAGCAGCCCGGGGGCCCTAGCGGAGACCCAGTACTTC.

The chain uses TRBV14 and TRBJ1-4, with D uncertain. There are 16 residues in the CDR3. In germline, CDR1 is SGHDN, CDR2 FVKESK. The V end was cut by 1 base, the J end by 6 bases, with 15 bases between. For the CDR3, the DNA is TGTGCCAGCAGCCAAGGGCTGGGGTTCAGGCATGAAAAACTGTTTTTT. Residues: CASSQGLGFRHEKLFF.

This clone was seen just once. This chain connects TRBV24-1 to TRBJ1-5, with 7 bases that match TRBD1. The V segment lost 4 bases and the J segment 3 bases; nucleotides outside the gene matches: 5. The CDR3 is 15 residues long. Germline values: CDR1 KGHDR, CDR2 SFDVKD. The CDR3 region has the DNA TGTGCCACCAGTGACCGGGACAGCTTCAATCAGCCCCAGCATTTT. It codes for CATSDRDSFNQPQHF.

This sequence joins TRBV27 and TRBJ2-2, with D hard to call. This CDR3 spans 11 amino acids. Germline assignment: CDR1 MNHEY and CDR2 SMNVEV (reference sequence). V was pared by 9 bases and J by 4 bases, with 6 bases between. CDR3 amino acids: CASGVTGELFF. DNA of the CDR3: TGTGCCAGTGGGGTCACCGGGGAGCTGTTTTTT.

CDR3 residues: CASSPHRVDTEAFF. The CDR3 DNA reads TGCGCCAGCAGCCCCCACAGGGTAGACACTGAAGCTTTCTTT. The V call is TRBV5-1, the J call TRBJ1-1; weak D call: TRBD1 (6 bases). The CDR3 runs 14 residues. Germline V CDR1 and CDR2: SGHRS, YFSETQ. Trimming left V 4 bases short and J 3 bases short, with 13 bases between.

The rearrangement links TRBV9 to TRBJ1-4; TRBD1 is a possible D gene (6 bases). Trimming pared 3 bases from V and 12 bases from J, leaving 12 bases between. The CDR3 consists of 12 residues. CDR1 SGDLS and CDR2 YYNGEE come from the germline V gene. In DNA, the CDR3 is TGTGCCAGCAGCGCCCTAGGGGGGGAACTGTTTTTT. Its protein is CASSALGGELFF.